This T cell receptor (beta chain) comes out of a study of blood T cell repertoires in COVID-19. On this clone: Other nucleotide sequences from this sample produce the same CDR3.

V was trimmed by 6 bases and J by 0 bases, leaving 9 bases between them. CDR3 length: 15 residues. Per the germline V gene, CDR1 is SNHLY and CDR2 is FYNNEI. Recruitment covered roughly 24 US areas and drew participants whose ages spanned roughly 18 to 89 years. Some clones are missing from TCRdb's copy, which holds only in-frame ones; the method was immunoSEQ multiplex PCR. The data show around 200,000 clones, around 86% seen once. This chain links TRBV2 with TRBJ1-6; D ambiguous. Sequencing was performed on PBMCs or T cells enriched from blood (not recorded which). This receptor was taken from a man between 40 and 49 years old with acute COVID-19. CDR3 nucleotides: TGTGCCAGCAGCGAGCGGAGCTCCTATAATTCACCCCTCCACTTT. Its translation: CASSERSSYNSPLHF.